Below are 26 T cell receptor beta chains sequenced from a single sample in a study of T-cell reconstitution after alpha-beta-depleted transplantation in children. Unique molecular identifiers were incorporated into the prepared TCRbeta library. MiXCR, run by TCRdb on the PCR reads, gives a single entry per CDR3 protein. The sample lists a few hundred thousand distinct CDR3 sequences, about a quarter occurring once. The sequenced sample was PBMCs, mostly from graft donor cells, obtained 180 days after TCRalphabeta/CD19-depleted stem cell transplant. The receptors were gathered from a male patient aged 10 to 17 who had a stem cell transplant for acute lymphoblastic leukemia, so the T cells may come from the graft donor.

The V gene is TRBV15, the J gene TRBJ2-1; 10 nucleotides align to TRBD2. Per germline, CDR1 LNHNV and CDR2 YYDKDF (reference sequence). The J segment lost 4 bases and the V segment lost 5 bases, leaving 11 bases of the junction unmatched. The CDR3 sequence is 17 residues long. CDR3 sequence: CATSVDGWTSGYNEQFF. The CDR3 DNA sequence: TGTGCCACCAGCGTAGATGGTTGGACTAGCGGTTACAATGAGCAGTTCTTC.

The rearrangement links TRBV18 to TRBJ2-2; weak D call: TRBD1 (5 bases). The germline V gene has CDR1 KGHSH and CDR2 LQKENI. Trimming shortened V by 3 bases and J by 4 bases, and 15 bases separated the two germline ends. This CDR3 is built from 16 residues. The CDR3 DNA is TGTGCCAGCTCACCCCTAGGGGCAGGAAGCACCGGGGAGCTGTTTTTT. Residues: CASSPLGAGSTGELFF.

This clonotype was observed a handful of times. J is TRBJ2-7 and V is TRBV7-3; 7 bases match TRBD2. CDR3 length equals 15 residues. J was trimmed by 5 bases and V by 0 bases; bases with no gene match: 7. Germline CDR1 SGHTA, CDR2 FQGTGA. CDR3 in amino acids: CASSLTAGEYHEQYF. CDR3 bases: TGTGCCAGCAGCTTAACGGCGGGAGAGTACCACGAGCAGTACTTC.

The CDR3 region is CASSQEAGIQPQHF. The CDR3 bases are TGTGCCAGCAGCCAAGAGGCAGGGATTCAGCCCCAGCATTTT. The chain carries TRBV3-1 and TRBJ1-5; D might be TRBD1 (5 bases). The germline V gene has CDR1 LGHDT and CDR2 YNNKEL (reference sequence). The V and J ends lost 0 bases and 6 bases respectively, with 9 bases between them. This CDR3 has 14 residues.

This clonotype was observed a few times. V and J are TRBV5-1 and TRBJ2-7; D is possibly TRBD1 (6 bases). The length of the CDR3 is 14 residues. Germline CDR1 SGHRS, CDR2 YFSETQ. With 1 base removed from V and 5 bases from J, the gap between germline ends came to 13 bases. Here the CDR3 DNA reads TGCGCCAGCAGCTTGTACAGGGCGGATAACGAGCAGTACTTC. Translated, it gives CASSLYRADNEQYF.

This rearrangement joins TRBV10-2 to TRBJ2-5; D is uncertain. The germline V gene encodes CDR1 WSHSY and CDR2 SAAADI. The germline V and J ends were trimmed by 0 bases and 5 bases, with 7 bases remaining between them. There are 13 residues in the CDR3. CDR3 sequence (DNA): TGCGCCAGCAGTGAGTCCAATTTGGAGACCCAGTACTTC. This encodes CASSESNLETQYF.

This clonotype showed up just once. V usage is TRBV6-5 and J usage is TRBJ2-5; D remains unclear. CDR1 is MNHEY, CDR2 SVGAGI, per germline. The CDR3 extends over 14 amino acids. Trimming stripped 2 bases from V and 1 base from J, with 8 bases between. The CDR3 region is CASSYKLTQETQYF. CDR3 coding DNA: TGTGCCAGCAGTTACAAGTTAACCCAAGAGACCCAGTACTTC.

This chain connects TRBV27 to TRBJ2-7; 8 bases align to TRBD2. Germline trimming cut 6 bases from V and 4 bases from J; bases unmatched to any gene: 8. The CDR3 runs to 14 residues. The germline V gene encodes CDR1 MNHEY and CDR2 SMNVEV (reference sequence). CDR3 loop: CASRSGLVVYEQYF. The CDR3 DNA is TGTGCCAGCAGGTCGGGACTAGTAGTTTACGAGCAGTACTTC.

This clonotype was seen more than once but under ten times. The chain couples TRBV12-3 or TRBV12-4 to TRBJ1-5; no clear D gene. V gave up 5 bases and J gave up 4 bases, with 9 bases separating them. The CDR3 consists of 13 residues. CDR3 sequence: CASSHSRNQPQHF. The DNA of the CDR3 is TGTGCCAGCAGTCACTCCAGGAATCAGCCCCAGCATTTT.

This clonotype was detected ten times or more. The chain is built from TRBV7-2 and TRBJ2-3; possibly TRBD2 for D (5 bases). The CDR3 has 14 residues. Germline CDR1 reads SGHTA; CDR2 reads FQGNSA. V lost 0 bases and J 4 bases, leaving 8 bases between the germline ends. The DNA of the CDR3 is TGTGCCAGCAGCTTAGCGAGGGTGGCAGATACGCAGTATTTT. Translation: CASSLARVADTQYF.

This clonotype was counted only a few times. The chain joins TRBV15 to TRBJ1-1; 9 bases agree with TRBD1. The CDR3 is 13 residues long. Trimming removed 3 bases from V and 4 bases from J; junction bases left unmatched: 0. Germline V CDR1 and CDR2: LNHNV, YYDKDF (reference sequence). For the CDR3, the DNA is TGTGCCACCAGCAGGACAGGGGGCACTGAAGCTTTCTTT. Translation gives CATSRTGGTEAFF.

This clonotype was observed a handful of times. This chain uses TRBV12-3 or TRBV12-4 with TRBJ2-7; possibly TRBD2 for D (5 bases). V was pared by 3 bases and J by 2 bases, with 11 bases between. This CDR3 spans 14 amino acids. The CDR3 region is CASSFGSAPYEQYF. As DNA, the CDR3 is TGTGCCAGCAGTTTCGGTAGCGCCCCCTACGAGCAGTACTTC.

The chain carries TRBV2 and TRBJ1-2; 7 bases are a match to TRBD1. CDR1 is SNHLY and CDR2 is FYNNEI in the germline V gene. The CDR3 is 14 amino acids. Trimming at V came to 7 bases and at J to 4 bases, leaving 9 bases not matched to a gene. The CDR3 coding sequence is TGTGCCAGCACGTTAGTGGGACAGATCTATGGCTACACCTTC. Its translation: CASTLVGQIYGYTF.

The gene calls are TRBV6-1 and TRBJ1-5, with a possible D match to TRBD1 (5 bases). V lost 5 bases to trimming and J lost 7 bases, with 18 bases between them. The CDR3 totals 15 residues. Per the germline V gene, CDR1 is MNHNS and CDR2 is SASEGT. DNA for the CDR3: TGTGCCAGCAGTCAAACCGGGACTTCAAGACAGCCCCAGCATTTT. Translating it yields CASSQTGTSRQPQHF.

The table lists this clonotype with a few counts. The chain uses TRBV12-3 or TRBV12-4 and TRBJ1-5; the match to TRBD1 covers 7 bases. The CDR3 has 14 residues. V trimming: 7 bases; J trimming: 4 bases; junction bases outside the gene matches: 7. CDR3 bases: TGTGCCAGCATTAAGGGACAGAAAAATCAGCCCCAGCATTTT. This sequence encodes CASIKGQKNQPQHF.

The chain links TRBV29-1 to TRBJ2-1; the D call may be TRBD1 or TRBD2 (6 bases each). This CDR3 has 13 amino acids. V gave up 7 bases and J gave up 0 bases, with 10 bases separating them. The germline CDR1 and CDR2 sequences are SQVTM and ANQGSEA. The CDR3 DNA is TGCAGCGAACAGGGAGGCTCCTACAATGAGCAGTTCTTC. Its protein product is CSEQGGSYNEQFF.

The rearrangement links TRBV7-2 to TRBJ2-1; no firm D call. Between the trimmed V and J ends, which lost 1 base and 10 bases, there was a span of 8 bases. Germline CDR1 reads SGHTA; CDR2 reads FQGNSA. The CDR3 sequence is 12 residues long. The CDR3 region has the DNA TGTGCCAGCAGCTTAGACGTCGGGGAGCAGTTCTTC. Amino acid sequence: CASSLDVGEQFF.

This clonotype was detected only a few times. The gene calls are TRBV27 and TRBJ1-6; D is undetermined. Trimming shortened V by 5 bases and J by 14 bases, and 19 bases separated the two germline ends. The CDR3 consists of 14 residues. In germline, CDR1 is MNHEY, CDR2 SMNVEV (reference sequence). In DNA form, the CDR3 reads TGTGCCAGCAGTACCCGGGCCCCGATTTTCACCCTCCACTTT. Translation: CASSTRAPIFTLHF.

The chain has TRBV12-3 or TRBV12-4 and TRBJ2-3, with TRBD1 matching over 7 bases. The V segment lost 7 bases and the J segment 1 base; nucleotides outside the gene matches: 8. The length of the CDR3 is 15 residues. The DNA of the CDR3 is TGTGCCAGCACCATGAGACAGGGCCGCACAGATACGCAGTATTTT. Protein sequence: CASTMRQGRTDTQYF.

This clonotype was recorded many times. This CDR3 reads CASSLHRGQPQHF. The DNA for the CDR3 is TGCGCCAGCAGCTTGCACCGGGGACAGCCCCAGCATTTT. The chain carries TRBV5-1 and TRBJ1-5, with D unresolved. Germline V lookup: CDR1 SGHRS, CDR2 YFSETQ. The V and J ends lost 1 base and 7 bases respectively, with 9 bases between them. The CDR3 covers 13 residues.

V gene TRBV7-6 combines with J gene TRBJ2-3, with 12 bases that match TRBD2. The V segment lost 6 bases and the J segment 4 bases; nucleotides outside the gene matches: 8. The CDR3 totals 16 residues. Germline lookup yields CDR1 SGHVS and CDR2 FNYEAQ. In nucleotides, the CDR3 is TGTGCCAGCAGTTACCGACTAGCGGGAGCGGCAGATACGCAGTATTTT. It is translated as CASSYRLAGAADTQYF.

The V gene is TRBV28, the J gene TRBJ2-7, with D uncertain. Germline values: CDR1 MDHEN, CDR2 SYDVKM. The CDR3 length is 15 residues. The ends were cut back, 5 bases at V and 0 bases at J, with 14 bases in the middle. CDR3 DNA: TGTGCCAGCAGTCAGATTGGGGTCCCCTCCTACGAGCAGTACTTC. Translation gives CASSQIGVPSYEQYF.

This clonotype was seen many times. The chain uses TRBV7-3 and TRBJ1-3, with D maybe TRBD1 (5 bases). The V gene's germline CDR1 is SGHTA and CDR2 FQGTGA. V gave up 2 bases and J gave up 4 bases, with 9 bases separating them. The CDR3 is 14 amino acids. The CDR3 reads CASSLGTGGNTIYF. In DNA, the CDR3 is TGTGCCAGCAGCTTAGGGACGGGAGGAAACACCATATATTTT.

In this sample, this clonotype turned up a few times. The chain carries TRBV5-1 and TRBJ1-2; D remains ambiguous. V was clipped by 0 bases and J by 5 bases, with 11 bases between them. The CDR3 consists of 14 residues. Germline loops: CDR1 SGHRS, CDR2 YFSETQ. The CDR3 DNA sequence: TGCGCCAGCAGCTTGGGGGATTTCGGGTATGGCTACACCTTC. This encodes CASSLGDFGYGYTF. The full variable domain, with the rest looked up from reference TRBV5-1 and TRBJ1-2, is KAGVTQTPRYLIKTRGQQVTLSCSPISGHRSVSWYQQTPGQGLQFLFEYFSETQRNKGNFPGRFSGRQFSNSRSEMNVSTLELGDSALYLCASSLGDFGYGYTFGSGTRLTVV.

This clonotype was detected a few times. This rearrangement joins TRBV7-9 to TRBJ2-1; D ambiguous. Trimming removed 8 bases from V and 0 bases from J, with 11 bases in between. The CDR3 has 14 amino acids. The V gene's germline CDR1 is SEHNR and CDR2 FQNEAQ (reference sequence). The CDR3 DNA reads TGTGCCAGCGCCCTACTCAGCTCCTACAATGAGCAGTTCTTC. This translates into CASALLSSYNEQFF.

A few counts support this clonotype. The chain recombines TRBV5-1 with TRBJ2-7, with 10 nucleotides matching TRBD2. Germline V lookup: CDR1 SGHRS, CDR2 YFSETQ. The CDR3 length is 15 residues. The ends lost 6 bases at V and 7 bases at J; junction bases unmatched: 13. This chain's CDR3 is CASTRSLAGAEEQYF. Written as DNA, the CDR3 is TGCGCCAGCACCAGATCTCTAGCGGGAGCGGAAGAGCAGTACTTC.